Below are 8 T cell receptor beta chains sequenced from a single sample in a study of early T cells in non-severe SARS-CoV-2 infection. TCRdb re-called the 5' RACE reads with MiXCR, one entry per CDR3 protein. Here the sample spans about 60,000 distinct CDR3 sequences, around 10% being singletons. The sample consisted of whole blood. These receptor sequences come from an adult who was a healthcare worker with PCR-confirmed SARS-CoV-2 infection or an uninfected control (not recorded which).

This chain connects TRBV10-3 to TRBJ2-5; no firm D call. This CDR3 is built from 12 residues. V lost 0 bases to trimming and J lost 5 bases, with 4 bases between them. Germline CDR1 ENHRY, CDR2 SYGVKD. The CDR3 DNA sequence: TGTGCCATCAGTGAGTCAGGGGAGACCCAGTACTTC. This gives the protein CAISESGETQYF.

This clonotype was recorded at least ten times. The rearrangement joins TRBV4-2 to TRBJ2-7; 8 bases line up with TRBD2. Losses at the gene ends were 1 base for V and 12 bases for J; bases not matched to a gene: 20. The CDR3 extends over 17 amino acids. Germline CDR1 reads LGHNA; CDR2 reads YNFKEQ. The CDR3, as DNA: TGTGCCAGCAGCCAAGGGGCGGCGGGACTAGGTCTCGGGAGGTGGTACTTC. Translated: CASSQGAAGLGLGRWYF.

The chain uses TRBV6-2 or TRBV6-3 and TRBJ2-7, with D perhaps TRBD2 (5 bases). The CDR3 contains 12 residues. The V end lost 4 bases, the J end lost 3 bases, and 7 bases lay between the germline ends. Germline V gene data show CDR1 as MNHEY and CDR2 as SVGEGT. The CDR3 loop is CASSSRDYEQYF. In DNA, the CDR3 is TGTGCCAGCAGTTCCCGGGACTACGAGCAGTACTTC.

This clonotype appeared a few times. The chain links TRBV6-5 to TRBJ2-5; 13 bases fit TRBD2. Germline values: CDR1 MNHEY, CDR2 SVGAGI. The CDR3 is 18 residues long. J gave up 1 base and V 4 bases, and 9 bases lay outside the gene matches. CDR3 sequence (DNA): TGTGCCAGCAGTTTAACGATCGGGACTAGCGGGGTCCAAGAGACCCAGTACTTC. Its translation is CASSLTIGTSGVQETQYF.

J is TRBJ2-1 and V is TRBV5-1; the match to TRBD2 covers 7 bases. Trimming at V came to 1 base and at J to 10 bases, leaving 8 bases not matched to a gene. Germline loops: CDR1 SGHRS, CDR2 YFSETQ. This CDR3 contains 14 residues. CDR3 region: CASSLPGLPAEQFF. In nucleotides, the CDR3 is TGCGCCAGCAGCTTGCCGGGACTACCGGCGGAGCAGTTCTTC.

V usage is TRBV5-1 and J usage is TRBJ1-1, with D uncertain. V was cut by 1 base and J by 2 bases, with 6 bases left in between. CDR1 and CDR2 from the germline V gene are SGHRS and YFSETQ. CDR3 length: 13 amino acids. CDR3 residues: CASSLIANTEAFF. As DNA, the CDR3 is TGCGCCAGCAGCTTGATCGCCAACACTGAAGCTTTCTTT.

CDR3 coding DNA: TGCAGTGAAACTGCTGTCGGGAGAGGGTCCTACGAGCAGTACTTC. Translation gives CSETAVGRGSYEQYF. The chain couples TRBV20-1 to TRBJ2-7, with D possibly TRBD2 on 6 matching bases. V lost 7 bases, J lost 1 base, and 20 bases lay in between. CDR1 and CDR2 from the germline V gene are DFQATT and SNEGSKA (reference sequence). The CDR3 spans 15 residues.

CDR3 DNA sequence: TGTGCCAGCAGTTTATATGGGACCGACAGATATAGCAATCAGCCCCAGCATTTT. Translated: CASSLYGTDRYSNQPQHF. The chain recombines TRBV27 with TRBJ1-5, with TRBD1 as a possible D gene (5 bases). Trimming removed 1 base from V and 0 bases from J, with 16 bases in between. Per germline, CDR1 MNHEY and CDR2 SMNVEV (reference sequence). The CDR3 has 18 residues.